The 13 T cell receptor beta chains given below trace back to one sample, sequenced in a study of blood T cell repertoires in COVID-19. The repertoire was sequenced with immunoSEQ multiplex PCR; TCRdb's copy has only in-frame clones and lacks some. The sample holds roughly 60,000 clones, around four fifths seen once. Sequencing input: peripheral blood. All receptors come from a human donor in a cohort sampled during active COVID-19.

The rearrangement joins TRBV6-5 to TRBJ2-3, with D perhaps TRBD2 (6 bases). Trimming took off 11 bases at V and 3 bases at J, with 15 bases between the two ends. Looked up from germline, CDR1 is MNHEY and CDR2 is SVGAGI. The CDR3 contains 13 residues. DNA of the CDR3: TGTGCCTGCAACCGGGACTGGACAGATACGCAGTATTTT. It is translated as CACNRDWTDTQYF.

This chain uses TRBV7-2 with TRBJ2-7; D perhaps matches TRBD2 (6 bases). This CDR3 is 17 amino acids long. Between the trimmed V and J ends, which lost 1 base and 3 bases, there was a span of 19 bases. Per germline, CDR1 SGHTA and CDR2 FQGNSA. The CDR3 here is CASSLVGAGTVFYEQYF. Here the CDR3 DNA reads TGTGCCAGCAGCTTAGTAGGGGCCGGGACTGTCTTCTACGAGCAGTACTTC.

V is TRBV5-1 and J is TRBJ2-3; the match to TRBD2 covers 10 bases. With V trimmed by 5 bases and J by 6 bases, 6 bases remained unmatched. This CDR3 is built from 14 residues. The V gene's germline CDR1 is SGHRS and CDR2 YFSETQ. CDR3 DNA: TGCGCCAGCAGGGAGCTAGCGGGAGACGATACGCAGTATTTT. The encoded protein is CASRELAGDDTQYF.

This chain uses TRBV10-1 with TRBJ2-7; 7 bases align to TRBD2. V trimming: 3 bases; J trimming: 5 bases; junction bases outside the gene matches: 4. Germline V gives CDR1 WNHNN, CDR2 SYGVQD (reference sequence). The CDR3 extends over 13 amino acids. The CDR3 bases are TGCGCCAGCAGTGAACCGGGAGGCCACGAGCAGTACTTC. This encodes CASSEPGGHEQYF.

The V gene is TRBV18, the J gene TRBJ1-3; D uncertain. Germline CDR1 is KGHSH and CDR2 is LQKENI. V was clipped by 0 bases and J by 0 bases, with 9 bases between them. The CDR3 runs 16 residues. The CDR3 nucleotides read TGTGCCAGCTCACCACCGCGGGGTTACTCTGGAAACACCATATATTTT. Translation: CASSPPRGYSGNTIYF.

The chain has TRBV7-9 and TRBJ1-1; D possibly corresponds to TRBD1 (5 bases). Looked up from germline, CDR1 is SEHNR and CDR2 is FQNEAQ (reference sequence). V lost 5 bases and J lost 6, with 25 bases in between. The CDR3 extends over 17 amino acids. CDR3 sequence (DNA): TGTGCCAGCAGCGGCAATCCCTTCAGGGCGGGGGGTTCTGAAGCTTTCTTT. As protein: CASSGNPFRAGGSEAFF. The whole variable domain, filled in from reference TRBV7-9 and TRBJ1-1, reads DTGVSQNPRHKITKRGQNVTFRCDPISEHNRLYWYRQTLGQGPEFLTYFQNEAQLEKSRLLSDRFSAERPKGSFSTLEIQRTEQGDSAMYLCASSGNPFRAGGSEAFFGQGTRLTVV.

The chain recombines TRBV2 with TRBJ1-1, with D possibly being TRBD1 (5 bases). CDR3 length: 15 amino acids. Germline CDR1 reads SNHLY; CDR2 reads FYNNEI. The germline V and J ends were trimmed by 3 bases and 9 bases, with 20 bases remaining between them. The CDR3 here is CASSDPPTAQEKAFF. The CDR3 DNA reads as TGTGCCAGCAGTGACCCTCCGACAGCCCAGGAGAAAGCTTTCTTT.

V is TRBV10-3 and J is TRBJ2-7; TRBD2 is a possible D gene (6 bases). Germline-derived CDR1 and CDR2 are ENHRY and SYGVKD. The CDR3 totals 13 residues. Trimming left V 8 bases short and J 6 bases short, with 17 bases between. CDR3 coding DNA: TGTGCCATCCGAGCGGGCCCCCAGGGCGAGCAGTACTTC. Translated, it gives CAIRAGPQGEQYF.

The chain carries TRBV7-2 and TRBJ2-2; possibly TRBD2 for D (6 bases). Trimming pared 5 bases from V and 4 bases from J, leaving 14 bases between. The CDR3 spans 15 residues. Germline-derived CDR1 and CDR2 are SGHTA and FQGNSA. The CDR3: CASSVQGGVTGELFF. CDR3 DNA: TGTGCCAGCAGCGTCCAGGGAGGTGTCACCGGGGAGCTGTTTTTT.

The chain uses TRBV2 and TRBJ2-2; possibly TRBD2 for D (6 bases). Trimming took 4 bases from V and 7 from J, leaving 22 bases between them. Germline CDR1 and CDR2: SNHLY and FYNNEI. The CDR3 has 17 amino acids. The CDR3: CASSVSRDSQDSGELFF. In nucleotides, the CDR3 is TGTGCCAGCAGTGTTTCCCGGGACTCACAAGATAGCGGGGAGCTGTTTTTT. Complete variable domain (other parts from reference TRBV2 and TRBJ2-2): EPEVTQTPSHQVTQMGQEVILRCVPISNHLYFYWYRQILGQKVEFLVSFYNNEISEKSEIFDDQFSVERPDGSNFTLKIRSTKLEDSAMYFCASSVSRDSQDSGELFFGEGSRLTVL.

The rearrangement uses TRBV15 and TRBJ2-2; no definite D call. Per the germline V gene, CDR1 is LNHNV and CDR2 is YYDKDF (reference sequence). The CDR3 runs to 14 residues. Trimming left V 0 bases short and J 4 bases short, with 6 bases between. CDR3 in amino acids: CATSRDGVTGELFF. Written as DNA, the CDR3 is TGTGCCACCAGCAGAGATGGAGTCACCGGGGAGCTGTTTTTT.

This clone was counted once. In nucleotides, the CDR3 is TGTGCCAGCAGCTTAGCCGGGACAGGGGGTGGTGGGGCCAACGTCCTGACTTTC. This translates into CASSLAGTGGGGANVLTF. The J gene is TRBJ2-6, the V gene TRBV7-2; 11 bases line up with TRBD1. CDR3 length equals 18 residues. Trimming removed 0 bases from V and 3 bases from J; junction bases left unmatched: 4. Germline V gene lookup returns CDR1 SGHTA and CDR2 FQGNSA.

V and J are TRBV11-2 and TRBJ2-1; TRBD2 is a possible D gene (6 bases). The CDR3 sequence is 15 residues long. The ends were cut back, 6 bases at V and 2 bases at J, with 14 bases in the middle. Germline V gene sequence: CDR1 SGHAT, CDR2 FQNNGV. The DNA of the CDR3 is TGTGCCAGCAGTCCCAACCGGGGGACCTACAATGAGCAGTTCTTC. Its protein is CASSPNRGTYNEQFF.